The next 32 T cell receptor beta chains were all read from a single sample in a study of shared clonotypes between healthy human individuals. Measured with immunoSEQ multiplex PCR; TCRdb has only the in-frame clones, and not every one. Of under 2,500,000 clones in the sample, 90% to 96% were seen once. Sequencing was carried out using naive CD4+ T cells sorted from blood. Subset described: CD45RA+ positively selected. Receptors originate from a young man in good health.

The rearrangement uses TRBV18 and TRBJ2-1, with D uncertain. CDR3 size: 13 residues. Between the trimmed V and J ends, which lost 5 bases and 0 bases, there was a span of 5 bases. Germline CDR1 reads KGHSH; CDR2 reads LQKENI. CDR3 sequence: CASSTLSYNEQFF. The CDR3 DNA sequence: TGTGCCAGCTCAACACTCTCCTACAATGAGCAGTTCTTC.

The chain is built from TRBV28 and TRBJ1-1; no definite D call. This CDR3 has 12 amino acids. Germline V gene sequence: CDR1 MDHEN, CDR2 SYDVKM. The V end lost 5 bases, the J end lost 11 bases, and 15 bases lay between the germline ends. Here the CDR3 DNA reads TGTGCCAGCAGTCTTAGCGGTGGATGGGCTTTCTTT. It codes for CASSLSGGWAFF.

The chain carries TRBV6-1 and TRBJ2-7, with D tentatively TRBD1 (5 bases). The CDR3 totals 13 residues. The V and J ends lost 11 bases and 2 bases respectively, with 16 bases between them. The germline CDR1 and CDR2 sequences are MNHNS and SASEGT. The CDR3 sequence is CAAAKTVTYEQYF. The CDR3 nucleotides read TGTGCCGCAGCCAAGACAGTCACCTACGAGCAGTACTTC.

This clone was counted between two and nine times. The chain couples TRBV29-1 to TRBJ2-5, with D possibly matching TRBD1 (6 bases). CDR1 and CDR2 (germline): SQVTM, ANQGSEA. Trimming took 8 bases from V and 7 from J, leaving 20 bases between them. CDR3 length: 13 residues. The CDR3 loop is CSTGQPGGGTQYF. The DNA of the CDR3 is TGCAGCACTGGACAGCCAGGTGGGGGGACCCAGTACTTC.

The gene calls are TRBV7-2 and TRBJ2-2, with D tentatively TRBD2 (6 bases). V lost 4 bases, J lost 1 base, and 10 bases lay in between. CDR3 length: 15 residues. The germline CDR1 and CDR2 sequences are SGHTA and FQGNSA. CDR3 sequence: CASSSLGGNTGELFF. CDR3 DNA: TGTGCCAGCAGCTCCCTCGGGGGGAACACCGGGGAGCTGTTTTTT.

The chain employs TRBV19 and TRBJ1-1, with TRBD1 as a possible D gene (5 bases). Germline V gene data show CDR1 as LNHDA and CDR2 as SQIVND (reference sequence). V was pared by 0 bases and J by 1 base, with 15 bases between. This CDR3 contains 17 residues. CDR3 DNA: TGTGCCAGTAGTATAGAACGGGGGACGCGCCAGAACACTGAAGCTTTCTTT. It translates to CASSIERGTRQNTEAFF.

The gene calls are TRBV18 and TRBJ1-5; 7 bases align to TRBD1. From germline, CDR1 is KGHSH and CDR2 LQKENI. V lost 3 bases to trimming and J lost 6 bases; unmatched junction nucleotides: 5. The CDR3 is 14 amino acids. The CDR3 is CASSPTTGSQPQHF. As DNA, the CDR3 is TGTGCCAGCTCACCTACGACAGGGAGTCAGCCCCAGCATTTT.

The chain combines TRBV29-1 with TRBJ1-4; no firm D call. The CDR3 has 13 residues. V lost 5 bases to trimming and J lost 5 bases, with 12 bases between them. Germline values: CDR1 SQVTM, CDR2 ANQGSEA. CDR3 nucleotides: TGCAGCGTTTCTTCACAGTTCAATGAAAAACTGTTTTTT. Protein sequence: CSVSSQFNEKLFF.

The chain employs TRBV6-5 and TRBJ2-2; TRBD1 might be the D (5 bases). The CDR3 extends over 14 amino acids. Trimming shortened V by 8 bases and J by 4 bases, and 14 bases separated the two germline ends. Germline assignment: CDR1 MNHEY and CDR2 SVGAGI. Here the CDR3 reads CASSRAAGTGELFF. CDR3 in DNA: TGTGCCAGCTCCAGGGCGGCCGGCACCGGGGAGCTGTTTTTT.

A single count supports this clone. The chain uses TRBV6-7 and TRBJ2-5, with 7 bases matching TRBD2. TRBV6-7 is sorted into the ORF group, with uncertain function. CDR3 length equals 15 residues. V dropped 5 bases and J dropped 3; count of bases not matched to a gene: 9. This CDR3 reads CASSRTPGTKETQYF. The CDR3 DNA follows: TGTGCCAGCAGTCGAACGCCCGGGACTAAAGAGACCCAGTACTTC.

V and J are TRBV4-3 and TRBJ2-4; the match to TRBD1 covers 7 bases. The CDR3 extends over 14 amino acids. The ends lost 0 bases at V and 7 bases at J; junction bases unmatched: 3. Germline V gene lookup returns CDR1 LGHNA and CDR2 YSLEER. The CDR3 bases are TGCGCCAGCAGCCAAGATCAGGGGGATAACATTCAGTACTTC. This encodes CASSQDQGDNIQYF.

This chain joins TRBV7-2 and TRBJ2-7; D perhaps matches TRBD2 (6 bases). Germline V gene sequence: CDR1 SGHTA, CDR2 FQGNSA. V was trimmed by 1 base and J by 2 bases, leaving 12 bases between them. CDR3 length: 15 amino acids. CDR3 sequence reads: CASSLVADPAYEQYF. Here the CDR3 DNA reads TGTGCCAGCAGCTTAGTAGCGGACCCAGCCTACGAGCAGTACTTC.

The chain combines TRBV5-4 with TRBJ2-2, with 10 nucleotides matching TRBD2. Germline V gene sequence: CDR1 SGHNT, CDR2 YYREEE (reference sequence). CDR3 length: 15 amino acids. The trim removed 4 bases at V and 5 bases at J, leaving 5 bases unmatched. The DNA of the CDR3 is TGTGCCAGCAGCAATAGCGGGAGGTCGACCGGGGAGCTGTTTTTT. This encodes CASSNSGRSTGELFF.

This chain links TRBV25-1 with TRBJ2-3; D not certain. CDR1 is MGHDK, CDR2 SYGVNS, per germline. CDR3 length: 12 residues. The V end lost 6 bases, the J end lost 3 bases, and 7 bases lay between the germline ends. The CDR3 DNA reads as TGTGCCAGCAGGGACGGGACAGATACGCAGTATTTT. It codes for CASRDGTDTQYF.

The CDR3 DNA sequence: TGTGCCAGCAGCTCCCAAGGAGGGGGAAATTCACCCCTCCACTTT. Its translation: CASSSQGGGNSPLHF. The V gene is TRBV7-3, the J gene TRBJ1-6, with a weak D call TRBD1 (6 bases). Germline CDR1 is SGHTA and CDR2 is FQGTGA. CDR3 length: 15 residues. The V gene lost 4 bases and the J gene lost 7 bases, with 14 bases spanning the gap.

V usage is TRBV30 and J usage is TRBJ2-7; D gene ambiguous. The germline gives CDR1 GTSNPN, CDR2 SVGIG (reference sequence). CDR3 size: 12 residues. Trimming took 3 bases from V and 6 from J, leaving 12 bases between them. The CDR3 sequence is CAWSPGMSEQYF. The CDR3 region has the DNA TGTGCCTGGAGCCCCGGTATGAGCGAGCAGTACTTC.

CDR3 sequence: CASSTLDSNQPQHF. CDR3 nucleotide sequence: TGTGCCAGCTCAACTCTGGACAGCAATCAGCCCCAGCATTTT. The chain is built from TRBV18 and TRBJ1-5; D is ambiguous. V was shortened by 5 bases and J by 1 base, with 9 bases between the two germline ends. The CDR3 is made up of 14 amino acids. Germline loops: CDR1 KGHSH, CDR2 LQKENI. Drawing the rest from reference TRBV18 and TRBJ1-5, the complete variable domain is NAGVMQNPRHLVRRRGQEARLRCSPMKGHSHVYWYRQLPEEGLKFMVYLQKENIIDESGMPKERFSAEFPKEGPSILRIQQVVRGDSAAYFCASSTLDSNQPQHFGDGTRLSIL.

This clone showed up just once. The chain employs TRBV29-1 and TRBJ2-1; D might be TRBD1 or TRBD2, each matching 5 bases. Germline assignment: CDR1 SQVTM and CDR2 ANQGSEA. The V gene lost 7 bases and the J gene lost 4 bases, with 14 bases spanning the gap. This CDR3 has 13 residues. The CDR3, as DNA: TGCAGCGGCTCTCGAGGGGTTTACAATGAGCAGTTCTTC. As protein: CSGSRGVYNEQFF.

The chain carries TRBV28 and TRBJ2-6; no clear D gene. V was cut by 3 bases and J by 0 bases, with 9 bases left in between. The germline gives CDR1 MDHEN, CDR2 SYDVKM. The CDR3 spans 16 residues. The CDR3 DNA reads TGTGCCAGCAGTTTCGTCCGGAACTCTGGGGCCAACGTCCTGACTTTC. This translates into CASSFVRNSGANVLTF.

The DNA for the CDR3 is TGTGCCATCAGTGTAGGTGGTGCAATCCGGGGCTACACCTTC. The encoded protein is CAISVGGAIRGYTF. The chain is built from TRBV10-3 and TRBJ1-2; D is unresolved. V lost 4 bases and J lost 8, with 17 bases in between. Per germline, CDR1 ENHRY and CDR2 SYGVKD. The CDR3 has 14 residues.

CDR3 nucleotides: TGTGCCAGCTCAGTAAGGCCGACAGGGGATAGCAATCAGCCCCAGCATTTT. It codes for CASSVRPTGDSNQPQHF. This sequence joins TRBV18 and TRBJ1-5; 8 positions match TRBD1. This CDR3 is 17 amino acids long. The germline V gene encodes CDR1 KGHSH and CDR2 LQKENI. V lost 5 bases to trimming and J lost 0 bases; unmatched junction nucleotides: 9.

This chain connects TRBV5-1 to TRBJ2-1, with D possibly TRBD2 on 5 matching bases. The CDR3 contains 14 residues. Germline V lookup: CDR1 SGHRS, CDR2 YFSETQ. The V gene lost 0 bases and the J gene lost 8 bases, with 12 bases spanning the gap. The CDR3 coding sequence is TGCGCCAGCAGCTTGGGCGACCTTAGCGATGAGCAGTTCTTC. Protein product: CASSLGDLSDEQFF.

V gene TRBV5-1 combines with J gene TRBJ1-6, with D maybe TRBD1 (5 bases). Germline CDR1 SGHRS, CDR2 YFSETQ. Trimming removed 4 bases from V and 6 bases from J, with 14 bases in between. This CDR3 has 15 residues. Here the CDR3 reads CASSDLGTVNSPLHF. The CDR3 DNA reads TGCGCCAGCAGCGACCTAGGGACGGTTAATTCACCCCTCCACTTT.

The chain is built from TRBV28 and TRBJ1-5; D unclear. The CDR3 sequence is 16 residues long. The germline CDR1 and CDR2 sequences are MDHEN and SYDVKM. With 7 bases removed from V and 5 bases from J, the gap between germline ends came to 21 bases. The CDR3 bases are TGTGCCAGCACCGGGAGTAAGGGCGCGAAGTATCAGCCCCAGCATTTT. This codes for CASTGSKGAKYQPQHF.

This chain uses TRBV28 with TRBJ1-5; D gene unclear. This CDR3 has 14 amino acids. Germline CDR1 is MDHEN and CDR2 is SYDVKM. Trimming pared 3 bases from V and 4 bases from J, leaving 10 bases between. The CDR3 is CASSLLGVNQPQHF. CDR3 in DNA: TGTGCCAGCAGTTTGCTCGGGGTAAATCAGCCCCAGCATTTT.

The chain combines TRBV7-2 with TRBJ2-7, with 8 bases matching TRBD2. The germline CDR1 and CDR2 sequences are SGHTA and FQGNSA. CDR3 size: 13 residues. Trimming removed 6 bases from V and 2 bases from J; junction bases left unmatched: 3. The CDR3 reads CASRPGGPYEQYF. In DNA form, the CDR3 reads TGTGCCAGCAGGCCGGGGGGGCCCTACGAGCAGTACTTC.

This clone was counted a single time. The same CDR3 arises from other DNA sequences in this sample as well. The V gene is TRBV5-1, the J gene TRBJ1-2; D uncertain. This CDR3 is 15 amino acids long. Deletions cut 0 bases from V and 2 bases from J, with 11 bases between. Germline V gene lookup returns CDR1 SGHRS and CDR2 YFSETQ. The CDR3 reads CASSLEGRPNYGYTF. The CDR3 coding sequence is TGCGCCAGCAGCTTGGAGGGCAGGCCAAACTATGGCTACACCTTC.

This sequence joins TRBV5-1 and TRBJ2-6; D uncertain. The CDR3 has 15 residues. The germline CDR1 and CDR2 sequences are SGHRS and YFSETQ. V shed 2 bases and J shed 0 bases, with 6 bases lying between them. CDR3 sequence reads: CASSFQSSGANVLTF. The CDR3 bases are TGCGCCAGCAGCTTTCAGAGCTCTGGGGCCAACGTCCTGACTTTC.

The CDR3 loop is CASLLQSSTDTQYF. DNA of the CDR3: TGTGCCAGCTTATTACAGTCTAGCACAGATACGCAGTATTTT. V gene TRBV2 combines with J gene TRBJ2-3; no firm D call. The CDR3 contains 14 residues. V shed 8 bases and J shed 0 bases, with 12 bases lying between them. The germline V gene has CDR1 SNHLY and CDR2 FYNNEI.

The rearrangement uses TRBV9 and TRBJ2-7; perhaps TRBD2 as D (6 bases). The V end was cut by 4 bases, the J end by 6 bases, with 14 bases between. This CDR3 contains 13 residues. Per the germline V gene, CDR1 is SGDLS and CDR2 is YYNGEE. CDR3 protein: CASSLPPGVEQYF. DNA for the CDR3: TGTGCCAGCAGCCTCCCTCCGGGGGTCGAGCAGTACTTC.

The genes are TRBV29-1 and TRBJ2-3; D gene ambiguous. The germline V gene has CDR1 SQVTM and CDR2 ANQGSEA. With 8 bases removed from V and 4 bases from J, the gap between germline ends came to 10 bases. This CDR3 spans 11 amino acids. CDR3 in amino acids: CSHRAADTQYF. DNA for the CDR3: TGCAGCCACCGGGCCGCAGATACGCAGTATTTT.

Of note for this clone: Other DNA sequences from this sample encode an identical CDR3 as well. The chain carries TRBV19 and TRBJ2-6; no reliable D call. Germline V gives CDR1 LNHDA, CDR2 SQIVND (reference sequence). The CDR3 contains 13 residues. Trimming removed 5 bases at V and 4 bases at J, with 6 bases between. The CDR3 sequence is CASSPSGANVLTF. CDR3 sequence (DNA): TGTGCCAGTAGTCCCAGCGGGGCCAACGTCCTGACTTTC.